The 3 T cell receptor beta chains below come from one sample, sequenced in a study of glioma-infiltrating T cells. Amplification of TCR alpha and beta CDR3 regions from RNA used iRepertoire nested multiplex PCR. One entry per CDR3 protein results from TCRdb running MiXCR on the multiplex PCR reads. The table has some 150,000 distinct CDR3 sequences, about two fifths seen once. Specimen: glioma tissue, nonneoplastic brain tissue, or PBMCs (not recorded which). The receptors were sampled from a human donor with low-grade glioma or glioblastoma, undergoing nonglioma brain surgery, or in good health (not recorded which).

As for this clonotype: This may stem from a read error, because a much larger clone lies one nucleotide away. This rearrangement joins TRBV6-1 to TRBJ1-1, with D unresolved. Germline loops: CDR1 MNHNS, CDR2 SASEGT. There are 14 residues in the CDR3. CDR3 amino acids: CASKSPNIDTVAFF. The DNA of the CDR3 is TGTGCCAGCAAGTCCCCTAACATCGACACTGTAGCTTTCTTT.

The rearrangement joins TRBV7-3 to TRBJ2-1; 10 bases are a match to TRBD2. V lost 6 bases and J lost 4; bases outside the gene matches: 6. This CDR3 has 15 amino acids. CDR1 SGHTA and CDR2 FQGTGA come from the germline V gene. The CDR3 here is CASSLGTSEYNEQFF. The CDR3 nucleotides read TGTGCCAGCAGTCTAGGGACTAGCGAGTACAATGAGCAGTTCTTC.

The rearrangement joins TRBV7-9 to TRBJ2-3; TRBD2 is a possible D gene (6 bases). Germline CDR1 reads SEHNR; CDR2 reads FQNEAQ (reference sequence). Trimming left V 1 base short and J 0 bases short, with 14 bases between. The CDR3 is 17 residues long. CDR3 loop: CASSLGFWAGSTDTQYF. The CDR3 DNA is TGTGCCAGCAGCTTAGGGTTCTGGGCGGGGAGCACAGATACGCAGTATTTT.